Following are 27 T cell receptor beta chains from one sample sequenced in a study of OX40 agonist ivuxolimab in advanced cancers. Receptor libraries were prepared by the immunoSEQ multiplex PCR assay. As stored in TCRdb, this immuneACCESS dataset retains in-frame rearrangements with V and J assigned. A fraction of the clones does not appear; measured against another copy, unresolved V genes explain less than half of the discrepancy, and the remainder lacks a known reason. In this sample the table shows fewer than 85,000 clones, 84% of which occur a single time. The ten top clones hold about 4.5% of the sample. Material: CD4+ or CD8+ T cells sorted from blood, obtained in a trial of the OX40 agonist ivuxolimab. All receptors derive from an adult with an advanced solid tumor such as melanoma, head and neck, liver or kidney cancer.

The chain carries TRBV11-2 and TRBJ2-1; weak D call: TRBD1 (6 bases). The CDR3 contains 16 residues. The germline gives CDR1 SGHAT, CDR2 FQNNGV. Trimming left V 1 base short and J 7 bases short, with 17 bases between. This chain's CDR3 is CASSLGWNRDANEQFF. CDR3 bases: TGTGCCAGCAGCTTAGGATGGAACAGGGATGCGAATGAGCAGTTCTTC.

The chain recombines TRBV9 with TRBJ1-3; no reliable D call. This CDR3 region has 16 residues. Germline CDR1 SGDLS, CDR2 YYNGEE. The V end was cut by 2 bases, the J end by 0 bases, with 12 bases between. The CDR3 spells CASSVTTQDSGNTIYF. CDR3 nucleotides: TGTGCCAGCAGCGTGACGACGCAAGACTCTGGAAACACCATATATTTT.

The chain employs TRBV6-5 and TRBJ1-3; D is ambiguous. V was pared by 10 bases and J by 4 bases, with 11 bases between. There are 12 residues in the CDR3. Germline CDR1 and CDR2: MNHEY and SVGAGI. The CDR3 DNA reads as TGTGCCACCTGGTCAGAAGGAAACACCATATATTTT. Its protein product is CATWSEGNTIYF.

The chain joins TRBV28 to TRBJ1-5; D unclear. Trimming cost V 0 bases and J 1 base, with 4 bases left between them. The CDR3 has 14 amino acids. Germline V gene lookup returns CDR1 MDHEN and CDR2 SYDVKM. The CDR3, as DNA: TGTGCCAGCAGTTTATGGGGAAGCAATCAGCCCCAGCATTTT. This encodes CASSLWGSNQPQHF.

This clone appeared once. CDR3 sequence: CASSVDGYEQYF. CDR3 DNA sequence: TGTGCCAGCAGCGTCGACGGGTACGAGCAGTACTTC. The gene calls are TRBV7-2 and TRBJ2-7; no firm D call. This CDR3 has 12 residues. Between the trimmed V and J ends, which lost 5 bases and 4 bases, there was a span of 9 bases. Germline CDR1 reads SGHTA; CDR2 reads FQGNSA.

CDR3 sequence: CASSEQGVANYGYTF. The CDR3 DNA reads TGTGCCAGCAGTGAACAGGGAGTCGCTAACTATGGCTACACCTTC. This chain uses TRBV6-1 with TRBJ1-2; D might be TRBD1 (5 bases). Germline V gives CDR1 MNHNS, CDR2 SASEGT. The CDR3 is made up of 15 amino acids. V lost 2 bases, J lost 0 bases, and 10 bases lay in between.

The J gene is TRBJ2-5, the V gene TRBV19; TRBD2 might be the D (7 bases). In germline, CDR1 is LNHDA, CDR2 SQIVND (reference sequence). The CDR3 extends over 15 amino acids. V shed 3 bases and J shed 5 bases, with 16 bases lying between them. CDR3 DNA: TGTGCCAGTAGTATCCGGGGGGCGAGCATCGAGACCCAGTACTTC. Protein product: CASSIRGASIETQYF.

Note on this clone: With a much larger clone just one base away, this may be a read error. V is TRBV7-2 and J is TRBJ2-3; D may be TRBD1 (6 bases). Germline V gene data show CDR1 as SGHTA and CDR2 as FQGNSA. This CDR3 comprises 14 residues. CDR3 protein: CVSSLNKGGDTQYF. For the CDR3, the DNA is TGTGTCAGCAGCTTAAACAAAGGGGGAGATACGCAGTATTTT.

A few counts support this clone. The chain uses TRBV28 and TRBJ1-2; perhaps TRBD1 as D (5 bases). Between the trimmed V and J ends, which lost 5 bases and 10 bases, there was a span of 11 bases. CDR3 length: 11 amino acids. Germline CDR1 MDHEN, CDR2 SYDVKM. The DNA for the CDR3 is TGTGCCAGCAGTACGGGACCCTCCTACACCTTC. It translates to CASSTGPSYTF.

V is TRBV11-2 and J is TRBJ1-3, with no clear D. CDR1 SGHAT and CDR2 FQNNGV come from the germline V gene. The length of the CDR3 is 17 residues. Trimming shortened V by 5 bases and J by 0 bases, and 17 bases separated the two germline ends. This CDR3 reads CASSNPVGGDSGNTIYF. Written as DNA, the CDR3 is TGTGCCAGCAGCAATCCGGTCGGCGGAGACTCTGGAAACACCATATATTTT. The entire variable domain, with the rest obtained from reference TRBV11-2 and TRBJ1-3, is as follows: EAGVAQSPRYKIIEKRQSVAFWCNPISGHATLYWYQQILGQGPKLLIQFQNNGVVDDSQLPKDRFSAERLKGVDSTLKIQPAKLEDSAVYLCASSNPVGGDSGNTIYFGEGSWLTVV.

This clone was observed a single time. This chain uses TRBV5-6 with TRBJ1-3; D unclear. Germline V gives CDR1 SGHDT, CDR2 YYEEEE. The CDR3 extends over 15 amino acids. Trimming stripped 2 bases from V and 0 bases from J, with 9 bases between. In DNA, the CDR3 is TGTGCCAGCAGCTTAGGTGGTTTCTCTGGAAACACCATATATTTT. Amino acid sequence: CASSLGGFSGNTIYF. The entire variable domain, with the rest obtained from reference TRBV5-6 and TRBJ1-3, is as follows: DAGVTQSPTHLIKTRGQQVTLRCSPKSGHDTVSWYQQALGQGPQFIFQYYEEEERQRGNFPDRFSGHQFPNYSSELNVNALLLGDSALYLCASSLGGFSGNTIYFGEGSWLTVV.

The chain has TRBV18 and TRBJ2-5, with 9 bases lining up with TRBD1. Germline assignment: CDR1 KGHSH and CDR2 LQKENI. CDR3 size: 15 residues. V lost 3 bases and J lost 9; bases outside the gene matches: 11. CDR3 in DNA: TGTGCCAGCTCACCCCGGACAGGGGTAGAGGAGGCCCAGTACTTC. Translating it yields CASSPRTGVEEAQYF.

CDR3 sequence (DNA): TGTGCCAGTACCACGGGACAGGGAGTGTATGGCTACACCTTC. Encoded protein: CASTTGQGVYGYTF. V usage is TRBV19 and J usage is TRBJ1-2, with 9 bases lining up with TRBD1. The CDR3 consists of 14 residues. Germline V gene sequence: CDR1 LNHDA, CDR2 SQIVND (reference sequence). Trimming at V came to 7 bases and at J to 5 bases, leaving 8 bases not matched to a gene. Complete variable domain (other parts from reference TRBV19 and TRBJ1-2): DGGITQSPKYLFRKEGQNVTLSCEQNLNHDAMYWYRQDPGQGLRLIYYSQIVNDFQKGDIAEGYSVSREKKESFPLTVTSAQKNPTAFYLCASTTGQGVYGYTFGSGTRLTVV.

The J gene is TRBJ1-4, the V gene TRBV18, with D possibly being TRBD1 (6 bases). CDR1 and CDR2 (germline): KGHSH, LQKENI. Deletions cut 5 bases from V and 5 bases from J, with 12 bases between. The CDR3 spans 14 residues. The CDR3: CASSTTGNNEKLFF. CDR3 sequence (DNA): TGTGCCAGCTCAACTACAGGGAACAATGAAAAACTGTTTTTT. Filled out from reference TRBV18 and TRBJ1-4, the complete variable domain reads NAGVMQNPRHLVRRRGQEARLRCSPMKGHSHVYWYRQLPEEGLKFMVYLQKENIIDESGMPKERFSAEFPKEGPSILRIQQVVRGDSAAYFCASSTTGNNEKLFFGSGTQLSVL.

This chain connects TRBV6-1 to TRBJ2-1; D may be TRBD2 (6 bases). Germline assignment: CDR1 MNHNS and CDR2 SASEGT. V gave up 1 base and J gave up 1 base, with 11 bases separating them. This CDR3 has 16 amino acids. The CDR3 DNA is TGTGCCAGCAGTGAAGTTGGAGGGGCGTCCTACAATGAGCAGTTCTTC. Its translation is CASSEVGGASYNEQFF.

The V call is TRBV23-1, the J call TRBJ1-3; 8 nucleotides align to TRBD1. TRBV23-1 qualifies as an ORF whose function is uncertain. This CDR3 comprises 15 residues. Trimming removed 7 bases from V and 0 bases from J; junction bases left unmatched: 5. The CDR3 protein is CASIKDRDSGNTIYF. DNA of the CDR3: TGCGCCAGCATAAAGGACAGGGACTCTGGAAACACCATATATTTT.

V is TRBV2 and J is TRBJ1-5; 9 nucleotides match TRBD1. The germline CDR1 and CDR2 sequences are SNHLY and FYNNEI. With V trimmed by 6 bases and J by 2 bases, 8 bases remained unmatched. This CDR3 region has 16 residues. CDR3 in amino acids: CASRQGANWGNQPQHF. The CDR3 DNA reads TGTGCCAGCAGACAGGGGGCAAATTGGGGCAATCAGCCCCAGCATTTT. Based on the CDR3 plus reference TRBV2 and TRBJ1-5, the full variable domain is EPEVTQTPSHQVTQMGQEVILRCVPISNHLYFYWYRQILGQKVEFLVSFYNNEISEKSEIFDDQFSVERPDGSNFTLKIRSTKLEDSAMYFCASRQGANWGNQPQHFGDGTRLSIL.

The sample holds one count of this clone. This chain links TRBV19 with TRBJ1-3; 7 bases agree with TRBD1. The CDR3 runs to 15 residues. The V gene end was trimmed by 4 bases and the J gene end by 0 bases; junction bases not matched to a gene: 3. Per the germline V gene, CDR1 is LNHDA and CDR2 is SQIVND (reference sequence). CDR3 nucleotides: TGTGCCAGTAGTACCACAGGGGCCTCTGGAAACACCATATATTTT. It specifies CASSTTGASGNTIYF.

CDR3 in DNA: TGCGCCAGCCGAAGAACGGGGCCGGGCACTGAAGCTTTCTTT. It yields the protein CASRRTGPGTEAFF. The chain is built from TRBV5-1 and TRBJ1-1; a weak D match, TRBD1 (5 bases). Trimming left V 7 bases short and J 4 bases short, with 17 bases between. Per the germline V gene, CDR1 is SGHRS and CDR2 is YFSETQ. CDR3 length: 14 amino acids.

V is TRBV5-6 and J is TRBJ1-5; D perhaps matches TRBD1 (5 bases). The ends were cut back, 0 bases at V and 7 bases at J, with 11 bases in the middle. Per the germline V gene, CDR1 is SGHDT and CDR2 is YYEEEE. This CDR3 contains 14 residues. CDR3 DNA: TGTGCCAGCAGCTTGGAGGGGAGAGAGCAGCCCCAGCATTTT. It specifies CASSLEGREQPQHF.

CDR3 DNA: TGTGCCAGCAGTGGGCAGTTGAAGACCCAGTACTTC. This gives the protein CASSGQLKTQYF. This chain uses TRBV28 with TRBJ2-5; the D is unclear. Trimming pared 5 bases from V and 6 bases from J, leaving 10 bases between. Germline CDR1 reads MDHEN; CDR2 reads SYDVKM. The CDR3 covers 12 residues.

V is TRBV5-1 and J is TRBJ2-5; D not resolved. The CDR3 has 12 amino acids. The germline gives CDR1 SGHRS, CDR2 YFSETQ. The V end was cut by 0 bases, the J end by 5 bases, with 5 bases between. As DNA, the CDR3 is TGCGCCAGCAGCTTGGTCAAGGAGACCCAGTACTTC. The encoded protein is CASSLVKETQYF.

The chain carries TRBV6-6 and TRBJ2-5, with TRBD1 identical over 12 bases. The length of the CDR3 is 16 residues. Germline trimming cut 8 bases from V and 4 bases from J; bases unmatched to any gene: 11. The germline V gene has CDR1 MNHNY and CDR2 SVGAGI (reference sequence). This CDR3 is CASAGTGGAFPETQYF. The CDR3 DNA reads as TGTGCCAGCGCTGGGACAGGGGGCGCTTTCCCAGAGACCCAGTACTTC.

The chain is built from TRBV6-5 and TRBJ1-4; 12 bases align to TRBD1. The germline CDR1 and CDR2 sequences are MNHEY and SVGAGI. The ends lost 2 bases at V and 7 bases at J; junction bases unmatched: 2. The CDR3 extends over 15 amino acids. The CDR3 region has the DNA TGTGCCAGCAGTTACGTGGGACAGGGGGCTGAAAAACTGTTTTTT. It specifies CASSYVGQGAEKLFF.

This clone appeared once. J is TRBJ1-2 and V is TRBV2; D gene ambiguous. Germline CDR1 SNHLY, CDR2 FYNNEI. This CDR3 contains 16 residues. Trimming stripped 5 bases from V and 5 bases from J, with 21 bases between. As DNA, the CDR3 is TGTGCCAGCAGTCCTGTCTCCTTCATGCAGCCGTATGGCTACACCTTC. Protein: CASSPVSFMQPYGYTF.

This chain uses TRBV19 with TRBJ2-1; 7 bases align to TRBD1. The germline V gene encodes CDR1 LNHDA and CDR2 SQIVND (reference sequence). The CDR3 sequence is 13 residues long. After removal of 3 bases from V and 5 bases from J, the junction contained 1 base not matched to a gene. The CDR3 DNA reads TGTGCCAGTAGTATCGGGACAGACAATGAGCAGTTCTTC. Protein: CASSIGTDNEQFF. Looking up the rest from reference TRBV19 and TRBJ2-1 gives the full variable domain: DGGITQSPKYLFRKEGQNVTLSCEQNLNHDAMYWYRQDPGQGLRLIYYSQIVNDFQKGDIAEGYSVSREKKESFPLTVTSAQKNPTAFYLCASSIGTDNEQFFGPGTRLTVL.

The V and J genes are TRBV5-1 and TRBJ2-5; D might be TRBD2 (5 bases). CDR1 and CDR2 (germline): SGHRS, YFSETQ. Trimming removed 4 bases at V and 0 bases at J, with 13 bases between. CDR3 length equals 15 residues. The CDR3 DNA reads TGCGCCAGCAGCCCGGAGGTGGGGAACCAAGAGACCCAGTACTTC. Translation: CASSPEVGNQETQYF. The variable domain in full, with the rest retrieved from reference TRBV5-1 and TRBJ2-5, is KAGVTQTPRYLIKTRGQQVTLSCSPISGHRSVSWYQQTPGQGLQFLFEYFSETQRNKGNFPGRFSGRQFSNSRSEMNVSTLELGDSALYLCASSPEVGNQETQYFGPGTRLLVL.